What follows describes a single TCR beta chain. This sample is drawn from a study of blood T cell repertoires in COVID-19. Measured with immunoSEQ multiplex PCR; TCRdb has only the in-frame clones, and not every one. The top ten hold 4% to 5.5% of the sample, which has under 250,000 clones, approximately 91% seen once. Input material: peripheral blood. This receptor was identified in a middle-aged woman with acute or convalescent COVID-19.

The CDR3 reads CASSLGSPGGTGELFF. In DNA, the CDR3 is TGTGCCAGCAGCTTAGGGAGTCCGGGGGGCACCGGGGAGCTGTTTTTT. The rearrangement links TRBV13 to TRBJ2-2; TRBD2 aligns across 7 bases. V was clipped by 0 bases and J by 4 bases; unmatched bases: 5. The CDR3 contains 16 residues. The germline V gene encodes CDR1 PRHDT and CDR2 FYEKMQ (reference sequence).